One and the same sample provided the 17 T cell receptor beta chains below, sequenced in a study of T cell responses to AZD1222 COVID-19 vaccine. Profiled with immunoSEQ multiplex PCR; TCRdb holds only in-frame clones, not every one. The repertoire holds about 180,000 clones, with approximately 86% as singletons. The sample consisted of peripheral blood, taken 28 days after the second AZD1222 dose. These receptors were obtained from an adult who received the AZD1222 COVID-19 vaccine.

The rearrangement joins TRBV5-1 to TRBJ2-3; TRBD1 agrees at 11 bases. Germline lookup yields CDR1 SGHRS and CDR2 YFSETQ. CDR3 size: 16 residues. V shed 3 bases, J shed 5 bases, and the junction held 8 bases outside the gene matches. Here the CDR3 reads CASSSEGQGVIDTQYF. The CDR3 nucleotides read TGCGCCAGCAGCTCCGAGGGACAGGGGGTAATAGATACGCAGTATTTT.

This chain links TRBV6-2 or TRBV6-3 with TRBJ2-3, with D hard to call. Trimming took off 6 bases at V and 2 bases at J, with 3 bases between the two ends. Germline CDR1 and CDR2: MNHEY and SVGEGT. This CDR3 has 11 residues. CDR3 residues: CASSLTDTQYF. Written as DNA, the CDR3 is TGTGCCAGCAGCCTCACAGATACGCAGTATTTT.

J is TRBJ1-5 and V is TRBV11-2, with 12 bases identical to TRBD1. The V segment lost 5 bases and the J segment 5 bases; nucleotides outside the gene matches: 10. The germline V gene has CDR1 SGHAT and CDR2 FQNNGV. This CDR3 is 17 amino acids long. The DNA of the CDR3 is TGTGCCAGCAGCCACTCCGGGACAGGGGGCCGAGATCAGCCCCAGCATTTT. This gives the protein CASSHSGTGGRDQPQHF.

The rearrangement joins TRBV5-4 to TRBJ2-7; 11 bases map to TRBD1. V lost 3 bases and J lost 7; bases outside the gene matches: 9. CDR1 is SGHNT, CDR2 YYREEE, per germline (reference sequence). The CDR3 has 15 amino acids. Here the CDR3 DNA reads TGTGCCAGCAGCTCCCCGGGACAGGGGGTAGGTGAGCAGTACTTC. Translated, it gives CASSSPGQGVGEQYF.

CDR3 in DNA: TGTGCCAGCAGCTTGATCTCTGTCGGGGAGCTGTTTTTT. This gives the protein CASSLISVGELFF. This chain connects TRBV5-6 to TRBJ2-2; no definite D call. The V gene's germline CDR1 is SGHDT and CDR2 YYEEEE. Trimming left V 1 base short and J 7 bases short, with 8 bases between. The CDR3 covers 13 residues.

This chain joins TRBV6-2 or TRBV6-3 and TRBJ2-1; D unclear. V lost 1 base and J lost 10, with 8 bases in between. The CDR3 extends over 12 amino acids. The V gene's germline CDR1 is MNHEY and CDR2 SVGEGT. The CDR3 loop is CASSYYRNEQFF. In DNA, the CDR3 is TGTGCCAGCAGTTACTACAGAAACGAGCAGTTCTTC.

This clone is a singleton in its sample. The gene calls are TRBV6-1 and TRBJ2-7; D unresolved. V was trimmed by 2 bases and J by 1 base, leaving 15 bases between them. The CDR3 totals 16 residues. From germline, CDR1 is MNHNS and CDR2 SASEGT. The CDR3: CASSEFGRIGSYEQYF. For the CDR3, the DNA is TGTGCCAGCAGTGAATTCGGACGGATCGGATCCTACGAGCAGTACTTC.

The rearrangement uses TRBV16 and TRBJ1-2; a possible D gene is TRBD1 (5 bases). Germline CDR1 is KGHSY and CDR2 is FQNENV. CDR3 size: 14 residues. The V end was cut by 0 bases, the J end by 2 bases, with 7 bases between. DNA for the CDR3: TGTGCCAGCAGCCAATCCGGGGCCAACTATGGCTACACCTTC. Translating gives CASSQSGANYGYTF. Full variable domain (rest looked up from reference TRBV16 and TRBJ1-2): GEEVAQTPKHLVRGEGQKAKLYCAPIKGHSYVFWYQQVLKNEFKFLISFQNENVFDETGMPKERFSAKCLPNSPCSLEIQATKLEDSAVYFCASSQSGANYGYTFGSGTRLTVV.

This clone was detected only a few times. This chain uses TRBV19 with TRBJ1-6; the D gene is possibly TRBD1 (6 bases). The germline V gene has CDR1 LNHDA and CDR2 SQIVND (reference sequence). Trimming took off 3 bases at V and 10 bases at J, with 13 bases between the two ends. CDR3 size: 14 residues. The CDR3 reads CASSIPGTPSPLHF. CDR3 sequence (DNA): TGTGCCAGTAGTATCCCGGGGACACCCTCACCCCTCCACTTT.

The rearrangement links TRBV5-1 to TRBJ1-1; D ambiguous. CDR1 is SGHRS and CDR2 is YFSETQ in the germline V gene. The CDR3 is 15 residues long. Trimming cost V 0 bases and J 1 base, with 10 bases left between them. Here the CDR3 DNA reads TGCGCCAGCAGCTTGGGACCCCCCGGGAACACTGAAGCTTTCTTT. This gives the protein CASSLGPPGNTEAFF. Full variable domain (remainder filled in from reference TRBV5-1 and TRBJ1-1): KAGVTQTPRYLIKTRGQQVTLSCSPISGHRSVSWYQQTPGQGLQFLFEYFSETQRNKGNFPGRFSGRQFSNSRSEMNVSTLELGDSALYLCASSLGPPGNTEAFFGQGTRLTVV.

The chain links TRBV9 to TRBJ2-1, with TRBD2 identical over 11 bases. Germline V gene sequence: CDR1 SGDLS, CDR2 YYNGEE. This CDR3 is built from 17 residues. V lost 3 bases and J lost 4; bases outside the gene matches: 9. Here the CDR3 reads CASSDSSLAGGYNEQFF. CDR3 nucleotides: TGTGCCAGCAGCGACTCGAGTCTAGCGGGGGGTTACAATGAGCAGTTCTTC.

The chain uses TRBV7-9 and TRBJ2-3, with D possibly called TRBD1 or TRBD2 (5 bases each). Germline V gives CDR1 SEHNR, CDR2 FQNEAQ (reference sequence). The V end was cut by 5 bases, the J end by 3 bases, with 15 bases between. The CDR3 loop spans 15 amino acids. CDR3 sequence (DNA): TGTGCCAGCAGCCTCCGGGACCCCACGACAGATACGCAGTATTTT. Its translation: CASSLRDPTTDTQYF.

This clone has only a few counts. The chain recombines TRBV2 with TRBJ1-5; weak D call: TRBD1 (6 bases). Trimming took 2 bases from V and 2 from J, leaving 7 bases between them. The CDR3 is 14 amino acids. Germline V gene sequence: CDR1 SNHLY, CDR2 FYNNEI. The CDR3 loop is CASSERQGNQPQHF. The CDR3 DNA sequence: TGTGCCAGCAGTGAAAGACAGGGCAATCAGCCCCAGCATTTT.

The table lists this clone with a few counts. The chain is built from TRBV30 and TRBJ1-3; 10 bases agree with TRBD1. The CDR3 totals 13 residues. Germline CDR1 reads GTSNPN; CDR2 reads SVGIG (reference sequence). Trimming took 5 bases from V and 2 from J; bases not matched to a gene: 0. CDR3 in amino acids: CAWGTGAGNTIYF. CDR3 nucleotides: TGTGCCTGGGGGACAGGGGCTGGAAACACCATATATTTT.

The rearrangement links TRBV10-3 to TRBJ1-1, with 12 bases matching TRBD1. The V gene end was trimmed by 6 bases and the J gene end by 2 bases; junction bases not matched to a gene: 4. The CDR3 loop spans 15 amino acids. Germline CDR1 reads ENHRY; CDR2 reads SYGVKD. Written as DNA, the CDR3 is TGTGCCATCAGGGGGACAGGGGGCCCCAACACTGAAGCTTTCTTT. Protein: CAIRGTGGPNTEAFF.

This sequence joins TRBV2 and TRBJ2-7; 11 bases map to TRBD2. The CDR3 is 17 amino acids. The germline CDR1 and CDR2 sequences are SNHLY and FYNNEI. The trim removed 4 bases at V and 4 bases at J, leaving 12 bases unmatched. This CDR3 reads CASSVSGGAKLGYEQYF. The CDR3 region has the DNA TGTGCCAGCAGTGTTAGCGGGGGGGCCAAGTTAGGGTACGAGCAGTACTTC.

The rearrangement links TRBV5-6 to TRBJ1-3, with D possibly matching TRBD1 (6 bases). V was trimmed by 4 bases and J by 0 bases, leaving 17 bases between them. The germline V gene encodes CDR1 SGHDT and CDR2 YYEEEE. The length of the CDR3 is 17 residues. The CDR3 protein is CASSDGGLPISGNTIYF. In DNA form, the CDR3 reads TGTGCCAGCAGCGATGGGGGCCTACCGATCTCTGGAAACACCATATATTTT.